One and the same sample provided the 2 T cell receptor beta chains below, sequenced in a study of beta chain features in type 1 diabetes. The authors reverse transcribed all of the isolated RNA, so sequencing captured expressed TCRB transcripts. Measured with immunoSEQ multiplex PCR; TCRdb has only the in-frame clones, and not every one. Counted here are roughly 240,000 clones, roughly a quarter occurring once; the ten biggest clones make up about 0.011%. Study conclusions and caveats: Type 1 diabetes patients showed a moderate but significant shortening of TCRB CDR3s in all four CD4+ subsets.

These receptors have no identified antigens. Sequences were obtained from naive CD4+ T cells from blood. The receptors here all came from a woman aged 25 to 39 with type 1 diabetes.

For the CDR3, the DNA is TGCAGTGCTAGAGATCTCTACGAGCAGTACTTC. Translated, it gives CSARDLYEQYF. This chain links TRBV20-1 with TRBJ2-7; D unresolved. CDR1 DFQATT and CDR2 SNEGSKA come from the germline V gene (reference sequence). The CDR3 contains 11 residues. Trimming pared 0 bases from V and 3 bases from J, leaving 3 bases between.

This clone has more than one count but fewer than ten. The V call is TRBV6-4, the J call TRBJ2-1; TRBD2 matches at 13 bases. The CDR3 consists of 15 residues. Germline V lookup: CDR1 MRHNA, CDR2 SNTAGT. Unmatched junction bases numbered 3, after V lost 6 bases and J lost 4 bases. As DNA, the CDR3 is TGTGCCAGCAGCCCGGGACTAGCGGGGTACAATGAGCAGTTCTTC. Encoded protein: CASSPGLAGYNEQFF.